The 6 T cell receptor beta chains below were found in one sample sequenced in a study of regulatory T cells in long-lasting Graves disease (dated by TCRdb to the early 2020s). In light of the paper, this sample's time point label describes: persistent/refractory GD, antithyroid drugs over 5 years with positive TRAb. For both TCR sequencing and RNA sequencing, RNA was extracted from PBMCs in TRIzol. Libraries were constructed by multiplex PCR. Sequencing used an Illumina HiSeq 4000. To build TCR beta libraries, CDR3 regions were amplified by Arm-PCR using iRepertoire HTBI primers. The public reads were reanalyzed by TCRdb: fastp trimming at Q25, MiXCR alignment, in-frame beta chains only. One record per CDR3 amino acid sequence lists the most common genes and DNA. The sample table shows a few hundred thousand distinct CDR3 sequences, and 23% are seen once. About a quarter of the sample is held by the ten biggest clonotypes.

The sequencing here drew on peripheral blood mononuclear cells (PBMCs), taken when the disease was refractory, from a patient treated with antithyroid drugs. These TCRs come from a female donor with Graves disease.

The table lists this clonotype with a count of one. The chain recombines TRBV6-1 with TRBJ2-5, with 15 bases lining up with TRBD2. Germline V gene data show CDR1 as MNHNS and CDR2 as SASEGT. The junction had 10 bases not matched to a gene; V was cut back by 7 bases and J by 4 bases. This CDR3 is 17 amino acids long. CDR3 sequence reads: CASTRTSGRAGGETQYF. The CDR3 DNA is TGTGCCAGCACCCGGACTAGCGGGAGGGCGGGGGGAGAGACCCAGTACTTC.

This clonotype was counted between two and nine times. V and J are TRBV7-9 and TRBJ1-2; D gene uncertain. The CDR3 totals 14 residues. The V and J ends lost 2 bases and 8 bases respectively, with 15 bases between them. Germline V CDR1 and CDR2: SEHNR, FQNEAQ (reference sequence). The CDR3 protein is CASSLTGGKKGYTF. The CDR3 DNA reads as TGTGCCAGCAGCTTAACCGGCGGGAAAAAAGGCTACACCTTC.

As for this clonotype: At one end, the junction sequence differs from germline, possibly due to a read error. This chain joins TRBV20-1 and TRBJ1-6; a weak D match, TRBD1 (5 bases). The germline V gene encodes CDR1 DFQATT and CDR2 SNEGSKA (reference sequence). This CDR3 comprises 14 residues. Written as DNA, the CDR3 is TGCAGTGCTAGGTTGGGCAGGGCGAATTCACCCCCCCACTTT. It codes for CSARLGRANSPPHF.

The gene calls are TRBV3-1 and TRBJ2-2; 7 nucleotides align to TRBD1. After removal of 2 bases from V and 5 bases from J, the junction contained 11 bases not matched to a gene. This CDR3 has 17 amino acids. Germline values: CDR1 LGHDT, CDR2 YNNKEL (reference sequence). The CDR3 DNA reads TGTGCCAGCAGCCAAACTTCGGCGACAGGGCGTACCGGGGAGCTGTTTTTT. This codes for CASSQTSATGRTGELFF.

This clonotype was picked up many times. The V call is TRBV24-1, the J call TRBJ1-5; no reliable D call. Trimming took off 4 bases at V and 10 bases at J, with 19 bases between the two ends. Germline V lookup: CDR1 KGHDR, CDR2 SFDVKD. This CDR3 has 15 amino acids. CDR3: CATSDRTEISGPQHF. The DNA of the CDR3 is TGTGCCACCAGTGACCGGACCGAAATCTCAGGACCCCAGCATTTT.

Notes on this clonotype: It differs at one base from a far larger clone, so likely a read error. The chain uses TRBV7-4 and TRBJ2-7; TRBD2 agrees at 7 bases. This CDR3 spans 14 amino acids. Germline trimming cut 5 bases from V and 7 bases from J; bases unmatched to any gene: 11. Germline CDR1 and CDR2: SGHVT and SQSDAQ. The CDR3 DNA reads TGTGCCAGCAGCGTAGGTGGGCTAGCGGATGAGCAGTACTTC. Translated: CASSVGGLADEQYF.